This T cell receptor (beta chain) was recovered during a study of blood T cell repertoires in COVID-19. Whole-study context: From the United States, Italy and Spain came samples of acute and convalescent COVID-19.

Under the authors' procedure: The authors estimated nucleated cell counts from reference gene primer amplification. Here immunoSEQ multiplex PCR was the method, and the copy in TCRdb shows in-frame clones only, minus some. Clonal size and the V and J genes are those of that table, whereas D and trimming came from the DNA. Found here are fewer than 100,000 clones, around 75% of them singletons; the top ten hold 24%. The V gene end was trimmed by 5 bases and the J gene end by 8 bases; junction bases not matched to a gene: 13. The length of the CDR3 is 15 residues. Germline lookup yields CDR1 MNHEY and CDR2 SMNVEV (reference sequence).

This receptor was identified in a human donor in a cohort sampled during active COVID-19. V and J are TRBV27 and TRBJ1-2, with 8 bases aligning to TRBD1. Sequenced input: peripheral blood. CDR3 sequence reads: CASSPPAGGSGGYTF. CDR3 sequence (DNA): TGTGCCAGCAGTCCCCCGGCAGGGGGCTCGGGAGGCTACACCTTC.